The rows below give T cell receptor beta chains drawn from one sample of a study of cytomegalovirus exposure and HLA in healthy donors. The data were produced by immunoSEQ multiplex PCR, yet TCRdb's version contains in-frame clones alone and is incomplete. The sample contains under 200,000 clones, 82% of which appear only once. The sequenced sample consisted of PBMCs. Source of these receptors: a girl aged 10 to 17 in good health and CMV-seropositive. The CDR3 runs from the conserved cysteine through the conserved F or W. D genes are given only for firm matches. Clone size is shown for a subset of rows, as once, few, many or a class of expanded clone.

d_gene: TRBD2
abundance: NA
v_gene: TRBV5-4
j_gene: TRBJ2-7
CDR3aa: CASSLALADYEQYF
CDR3nt: TGTGCCAGCAGCTTGGCACTAGCGGACTACGAGCAGTACTTC

d_gene: NA
abundance: NA
v_gene: TRBV10-3
j_gene: TRBJ2-3
CDR3aa: CATFKTASTDTQYF
CDR3nt: TGTGCCACGTTTAAAACAGCTAGCACAGATACGCAGTATTTT

d_gene: NA
abundance: NA
v_gene: TRBV9
j_gene: TRBJ1-1
CDR3aa: CASSVGVRGADTEAFF
CDR3nt: TGTGCCAGCAGCGTAGGGGTCCGGGGGGCGGACACTGAAGCTTTCTTT

d_gene: NA
abundance: NA
v_gene: TRBV4-2
j_gene: TRBJ2-1
CDR3aa: CASSQEGGLSSYNEQFF
CDR3nt: TGTGCCAGCAGCCAAGAAGGGGGATTGAGCTCCTACAATGAGCAGTTCTTC

d_gene: NA
abundance: NA
v_gene: TRBV25-1
j_gene: TRBJ2-3
CDR3aa: CASSDRGNTDTQYF
CDR3nt: TGTGCCAGCAGTGATAGGGGGAACACAGATACGCAGTATTTT

d_gene: TRBD1
abundance: NA
v_gene: TRBV6-5
j_gene: TRBJ1-1
CDR3aa: CASGDSIRGTEAFF
CDR3nt: TGTGCCAGCGGGGACAGTATTAGGGGCACTGAAGCTTTCTTT

d_gene: NA
abundance: NA
v_gene: TRBV4-3
j_gene: TRBJ2-2
CDR3aa: CASSQDRGGVTGELFF
CDR3nt: TGCGCCAGCAGCCAAGATCGGGGCGGGGTCACCGGGGAGCTGTTTTTT

d_gene: NA
abundance: once
v_gene: TRBV15
j_gene: TRBJ2-3
CDR3aa: CATSRDWASGTDTQYF
CDR3nt: TGTGCCACCAGCAGAGATTGGGCTAGCGGCACAGATACGCAGTATTTT

d_gene: TRBD1
abundance: NA
v_gene: TRBV28
j_gene: TRBJ1-2
CDR3aa: CASSGTGDGYTF
CDR3nt: TGTGCCAGCAGCGGGACAGGGGATGGCTACACCTTC

d_gene: TRBD2
abundance: NA
v_gene: TRBV10-3
j_gene: TRBJ2-7
CDR3aa: CAIRTRRGGSYEQYF
CDR3nt: TGTGCCATCAGGACACGGCGGGGGGGTTCCTACGAGCAGTACTTC

d_gene: TRBD2
abundance: NA
v_gene: TRBV9
j_gene: TRBJ2-1
CDR3aa: CASRQRGGHQQFF
CDR3nt: TGTGCCAGCAGGCAGCGGGGGGGCCATCAGCAGTTCTTC

d_gene: TRBD1
abundance: NA
v_gene: TRBV9
j_gene: TRBJ1-5
CDR3aa: CASSETGGNQPQHF
CDR3nt: TGTGCCAGCAGCGAGACAGGGGGCAATCAGCCCCAGCATTTT

d_gene: TRBD1
abundance: NA
v_gene: TRBV7-9
j_gene: TRBJ1-5
CDR3aa: CASSRTGGVSNQPQHF
CDR3nt: TGTGCCAGCAGTCGAACAGGGGGAGTTAGCAATCAGCCCCAGCATTTT

d_gene: TRBD1
abundance: NA
v_gene: TRBV28
j_gene: TRBJ2-7
CDR3aa: CASTPTGGMYEQYF
CDR3nt: TGTGCCAGCACCCCCACAGGGGGCATGTACGAGCAGTACTTC

d_gene: NA
abundance: few
v_gene: TRBV9
j_gene: TRBJ2-6
CDR3aa: CASSVTWGVRASGANVLTF
CDR3nt: TGTGCCAGCAGCGTCACATGGGGGGTCCGGGCCTCTGGGGCCAACGTCCTGACTTTC

d_gene: TRBD1
abundance: NA
v_gene: TRBV7-6
j_gene: TRBJ1-1
CDR3aa: CASSSGQGMNTEAFF
CDR3nt: TGTGCCAGCAGCTCCGGACAGGGAATGAACACTGAAGCTTTCTTT

d_gene: NA
abundance: NA
v_gene: TRBV7-2
j_gene: TRBJ2-5
CDR3aa: CASTLTSRSGETQYF
CDR3nt: TGTGCCAGCACCCTCACCAGCCGTTCGGGGGAGACCCAGTACTTC

d_gene: NA
abundance: NA
v_gene: TRBV2
j_gene: TRBJ2-1
CDR3aa: CASSPWGDNEQFF
CDR3nt: TGTGCCAGCAGTCCATGGGGGGACAATGAGCAGTTCTTC

d_gene: TRBD2
abundance: NA
v_gene: TRBV5-4
j_gene: TRBJ2-7
CDR3aa: CASSRGGVGEQYF
CDR3nt: TGTGCCAGCAGCCGGGGGGGGGTGGGCGAGCAGTACTTC

d_gene: TRBD2
abundance: NA
v_gene: TRBV18
j_gene: TRBJ2-7
CDR3aa: CASSTTSGNEQYF
CDR3nt: TGTGCCAGCTCAACTACTAGCGGGAACGAGCAGTACTTC

d_gene: TRBD2
abundance: NA
v_gene: TRBV5-1
j_gene: TRBJ2-1
CDR3aa: CASSLVLAGEEEQFF
CDR3nt: TGCGCCAGCAGCTTGGTACTAGCGGGGGAGGAGGAGCAGTTCTTC

d_gene: NA
abundance: once
v_gene: TRBV27
j_gene: TRBJ2-7
CDR3aa: CASSLKRGLGAYEQYF
CDR3nt: TGTGCCAGCAGTTTAAAAAGGGGGTTAGGGGCCTACGAGCAGTACTTC

d_gene: NA
abundance: NA
v_gene: TRBV7-3
j_gene: TRBJ1-4
CDR3aa: CASSPTGPSTNEKLFF
CDR3nt: TGTGCCAGCAGCCCGACTGGCCCCTCAACTAATGAAAAACTGTTTTTT

d_gene: TRBD1
abundance: NA
v_gene: TRBV28
j_gene: TRBJ1-5
CDR3aa: CASRRTGDYSSQHF
CDR3nt: TGTGCCAGCAGGAGGACAGGGGACTACTCGTCCCAGCATTTT

d_gene: TRBD1
abundance: NA
v_gene: TRBV7-3
j_gene: TRBJ1-5
CDR3aa: CASSLVSDRDSNQPQHF
CDR3nt: TGTGCCAGCAGCTTGGTCTCGGACAGGGATAGCAATCAGCCCCAGCATTTT

d_gene: TRBD1
abundance: few
v_gene: TRBV4-2
j_gene: TRBJ2-7
CDR3aa: CASSQGGTGGTYEQYF
CDR3nt: TGTGCCAGCAGCCAAGGAGGGACAGGGGGCACCTACGAGCAGTACTTC

d_gene: TRBD2
abundance: NA
v_gene: TRBV5-4
j_gene: TRBJ2-1
CDR3aa: CASSSGGLAGGRLQFF
CDR3nt: TGTGCCAGCAGCTCCGGCGGACTAGCGGGAGGTCGTCTGCAGTTCTTC

d_gene: TRBD1
abundance: NA
v_gene: TRBV7-3
j_gene: TRBJ1-1
CDR3aa: CASRFGQAPSEAFF
CDR3nt: TGTGCCAGCAGGTTCGGACAGGCTCCCTCTGAAGCTTTCTTT

d_gene: TRBD1
abundance: NA
v_gene: TRBV2
j_gene: TRBJ2-1
CDR3aa: CASSETGGWEFF
CDR3nt: TGTGCCAGCAGTGAAACAGGGGGATGGGAGTTCTTC

d_gene: TRBD1
abundance: NA
v_gene: TRBV5-4
j_gene: TRBJ1-4
CDR3aa: CASSVGQGGEKLFF
CDR3nt: TGTGCCAGCAGCGTGGGACAGGGCGGTGAAAAACTGTTTTTT

d_gene: TRBD1
abundance: NA
v_gene: TRBV4-1
j_gene: TRBJ1-2
CDR3aa: CASSAGQRLRAGYTF
CDR3nt: TGCGCCAGCAGCGCGGGACAGCGGCTCAGGGCTGGCTACACCTTC

d_gene: TRBD1
abundance: NA
v_gene: TRBV18
j_gene: TRBJ2-7
CDR3aa: CASSSGQGLYEQYF
CDR3nt: TGTGCCAGCTCATCGGGACAGGGACTCTACGAGCAGTACTTC